This TCR beta chain is drawn from a study of identical twins. The table lists this clonotype with many counts. Trimming left V 4 bases short and J 1 base short, with 15 bases between. This CDR3 spans 16 amino acids. Germline V CDR1 and CDR2: LGHDT, YNNKEL (reference sequence). From the 5' RACE reads, TCRdb called clonotypes with MiXCR, one entry per CDR3 protein. The data contain roughly 200,000 distinct CDR3 sequences, approximately 15% of them singletons. These data are also associated with another study on T cells expressing NK-cell markers.

The material sequenced was CD8+ T cells sorted from blood. This receptor was identified in a woman aged 18-30 years in good health. The V and J genes are TRBV3-1 and TRBJ2-3, with a possible D match to TRBD2 (6 bases). The CDR3 nucleotides read TGTGCCAGCAGCCTACTCCCCGGGGGTGGCACAGATACGCAGTATTTT. Amino acids: CASSLLPGGGTDTQYF.